The sequence of this T cell receptor (beta chain) was determined in a study of shared clonotypes between healthy human individuals. Overall study results and limits: The four-donor shared clonotypes exceeded non-shared clonotypes in generation probability, with non-shared ones scoring lower. Sharing across a few donors was seen in roughly 5% of naive CD4 clonotypes.

V was pared by 6 bases and J by 6 bases, with 12 bases between. The CDR3 consists of 11 residues. The V gene's germline CDR1 is SQVTM and CDR2 ANQGSEA. Every immunoSEQ plate was one replicate of a subset's evenly spread DNA. As handled by the study authors: As immunoSEQ supplied junction-only sequences (without quality scores), filtering differed. Data came from immunoSEQ multiplex PCR; TCRdb stores just in-frame clones and leaves some out. D and trimming were read from the DNA, whereas the V and J calls and clone size are those reported in that table. The table records 650,000 to 750,000 clones, approximately 75% of them present only once. This clone was seen just once. The antigen remains undetermined.

The TCR originated in a woman aged 30 to 39 in good health. V is TRBV29-1 and J is TRBJ2-7; tentative D call: TRBD1 (6 bases). Sequencing used memory CD4+ T cells sorted from blood. The subset was: CD45RA-negative fraction. CDR3 residues: CSVQQGREQYF. In DNA, the CDR3 is TGCAGCGTGCAACAGGGTCGCGAGCAGTACTTC.